This paragraph reports one T cell receptor (beta chain). Produced via immunoSEQ multiplex PCR; TCRdb's table is partial and in-frame only. Among 350,000 to 450,000 clones, 90% to 95% were seen once, and the ten largest hold roughly 0.9%. The data were taken from a study of blood T cell repertoires in COVID-19. On the study more broadly: The study drew acute and convalescent COVID-19 samples from the United States, Italy and Spain. In each case, the material was cDNA or gDNA derived from T cells, B-cell-depleted T cells, or PBMCs.

V was trimmed by 5 bases and J by 0 bases, leaving 7 bases between them. CDR1 is SGHDN, CDR2 FVKESK, per germline. The CDR3 is 13 amino acids. Participants in the exposed group had met a COVID-19 case in the 2 weeks before joining the study. The source material was PBMCs or T cells enriched from blood (not recorded which). The source is a woman aged 40 to 50 who had been exposed to COVID-19. This chain joins TRBV14 and TRBJ1-1, with D uncertain. In DNA form, the CDR3 reads TGTGCCAGCAGCAACTCCATGAACACTGAAGCTTTCTTT. This sequence encodes CASSNSMNTEAFF.